This section outlines one TCR beta chain sequence together with its context. The antigen remains unidentified. This record comes from a study of long-term antiretroviral therapy in people with HIV. Version v3.0 of the immunoSEQ assay was performed at survey level. Repertoires were generated with immunoSEQ multiplex PCR, while TCRdb's copy carries only in-frame clones and drops some. The sample has under 8,000 clones; 73% are singletons. Overall study results and limits: Dominant in the repertoire at all time points were clones expanded before ART.

CDR3 length: 14 amino acids. Trimming cost V 8 bases and J 6 bases, with 20 bases left between them. CDR1 is MNHNY and CDR2 is SVGAGI in the germline V gene (reference sequence). The source was unsorted PBMCs, collected 0.2 years after starting antiretroviral therapy. The chain couples TRBV6-6 to TRBJ2-7; tentatively, D is TRBD2 (6 bases). The origin of this receptor is a man aged 35-49 years with HIV. The CDR3 region is CASSYGGTPGEQYF. The DNA for the CDR3 is TGTGCCAGCTCCTACGGGGGTACCCCAGGCGAGCAGTACTTC.